A single sample is the source of the 17 T cell receptor beta chains below, sequenced in a study of blood T cell repertoires in COVID-19. Libraries were prepared by immunoSEQ multiplex PCR; TCRdb keeps only in-frame clonotypes and omits some of them. The profile shows 100,000 to 140,000 clones, roughly 80% of them singletons. Sequencing was done on a sample of peripheral blood. These receptors were collected from a human donor in a cohort sampled during active COVID-19.

This chain uses TRBV24-1 with TRBJ2-1; 7 nucleotides align to TRBD2. Germline loops: CDR1 KGHDR, CDR2 SFDVKD. Unmatched junction bases numbered 9, after V lost 2 bases and J lost 0 bases. This CDR3 is built from 18 residues. The CDR3 loop reads CATSDSRLAFRSYNEQFF. In DNA, the CDR3 is TGTGCCACCAGTGATTCCCGACTAGCTTTTCGCTCCTACAATGAGCAGTTCTTC.

This clone was counted a few times. The chain couples TRBV6-2 or TRBV6-3 to TRBJ1-1; 7 positions agree with TRBD1. The CDR3 totals 17 residues. After removal of 2 bases from V and 0 bases from J, the junction contained 9 bases not matched to a gene. CDR1 is MNHEY, CDR2 SVGEGT, per germline. The CDR3 DNA reads TGTGCCAGCAGTTACCCATCGGCAGGGGGTTTGAACACTGAAGCTTTCTTT. The encoded protein is CASSYPSAGGLNTEAFF.

J is TRBJ1-1 and V is TRBV7-8, with D tentatively TRBD1 (6 bases). The ends were cut back, 4 bases at V and 2 bases at J, with 14 bases in the middle. This CDR3 spans 15 amino acids. CDR1 SGHVS and CDR2 FQNEAQ come from the germline V gene. The CDR3 coding sequence is TGTGCCAGCAGCTCCCGGACCGGGACAAACACTGAAGCTTTCTTT. This translates into CASSSRTGTNTEAFF. The full variable domain, its missing parts supplied by reference TRBV7-8 and TRBJ1-1, is GAGVSQSPRYKVAKRGQDVALRCDPISGHVSLFWYQQALGQGPEFLTYFQNEAQLDKSGLPSDRFFAERPEGSVSTLKIQRTQQEDSAVYLCASSSRTGTNTEAFFGQGTRLTVV.

This sequence joins TRBV6-2 or TRBV6-3 and TRBJ2-7; D gene uncertain. Trimming left V 2 bases short and J 2 bases short, with 10 bases between. This CDR3 contains 14 residues. The germline V gene encodes CDR1 MNHEY and CDR2 SVGEGT. CDR3 protein: CASSYAAITYEQYF. The DNA of the CDR3 is TGTGCCAGCAGTTACGCGGCAATTACCTACGAGCAGTACTTC.

This clone was found a few times. This chain links TRBV5-8 with TRBJ2-5; possibly TRBD1 for D (6 bases). This CDR3 is 15 amino acids long. In germline, CDR1 is SGHTS, CDR2 YDEGEE. The V and J ends lost 4 bases and 1 base respectively, with 14 bases between them. Here the CDR3 reads CASSTGQYAQETQYF. The CDR3 nucleotides read TGTGCCAGCAGCACTGGACAGTACGCCCAAGAGACCCAGTACTTC. The variable domain in full, completed from reference TRBV5-8 and TRBJ2-5, reads EAGVTQSPTHLIKTRGQQATLRCSPISGHTSVYWYQQALGLGLQFLLWYDEGEERNRGNFPPRFSGRQFPNYSSELNVNALELEDSALYLCASSTGQYAQETQYFGPGTRLLVL.

This sequence joins TRBV28 and TRBJ1-4; 7 nucleotides agree with TRBD1. J was trimmed by 4 bases and V by 5 bases; bases with no gene match: 4. The CDR3 is 14 amino acids. Germline-derived CDR1 and CDR2 are MDHEN and SYDVKM. CDR3 amino acids: CASSATGLNEKLFF. The CDR3 nucleotides are TGTGCCAGCAGTGCGACAGGGCTTAATGAAAAACTGTTTTTT.

The chain uses TRBV5-1 and TRBJ1-4; no clear D. The germline V and J ends were trimmed by 3 bases and 4 bases, with 10 bases remaining between them. This CDR3 is 14 amino acids long. The germline V gene has CDR1 SGHRS and CDR2 YFSETQ. This CDR3 is CASSSGRGNEKLFF. The CDR3 nucleotides read TGCGCCAGCAGCTCAGGACGGGGTAATGAAAAACTGTTTTTT.

The V and J genes are TRBV3-1 (or the pseudogene TRBV3-2) and TRBJ1-2; TRBD1 is a possible D gene (6 bases). This CDR3 region has 14 residues. V was clipped by 1 base and J by 8 bases, with 14 bases between them. Germline-derived CDR1 and CDR2 are LGHDT and YNNKEL (reference sequence). The CDR3 sequence is CASSQVSGANGYTF. Written as DNA, the CDR3 is TGTGCCAGCAGCCAAGTGTCAGGGGCAAACGGCTACACCTTC.

CDR3 coding DNA: TGTGCCAGCAGTTACTCAGGGGGCTATGGCTACACCTTC. As protein: CASSYSGGYGYTF. This chain connects TRBV6-6 to TRBJ1-2; maybe TRBD1 (6 bases). V was cut by 0 bases and J by 4 bases, with 6 bases left in between. Germline V lookup: CDR1 MNHNY, CDR2 SVGAGI (reference sequence). The CDR3 consists of 13 residues.

This clone appeared a few times. The gene calls are TRBV29-1 and TRBJ1-4; 7 bases agree with TRBD1. Germline V lookup: CDR1 SQVTM, CDR2 ANQGSEA. The CDR3 contains 12 residues. The J segment lost 8 bases and the V segment lost 7 bases, leaving 7 bases of the junction unmatched. The DNA of the CDR3 is TGCAGCGCCCGGGACAGAGGGGAAAAACTGTTTTTT. It codes for CSARDRGEKLFF.

In its sample, this clone was seen once. The chain uses TRBV28 and TRBJ1-5; 7 bases line up with TRBD1. The CDR3 sequence is 15 residues long. The junction had 10 bases not matched to a gene; V was cut back by 6 bases and J by 5 bases. Germline V CDR1 and CDR2: MDHEN, SYDVKM. This CDR3 reads CASSGDGTAYQPQHF. As DNA, the CDR3 is TGTGCCAGCAGCGGGGACGGGACAGCCTATCAGCCCCAGCATTTT.

This clone was detected once. The V and J genes are TRBV9 and TRBJ2-7; 8 bases map to TRBD2. CDR1 and CDR2 from the germline V gene are SGDLS and YYNGEE. The CDR3 has 16 residues. V was pared by 0 bases and J by 3 bases, with 8 bases of the junction left unmatched. CDR3 coding DNA: TGTGCCAGCAGCGTAGCGGGGTTAGCGGGACGCTACGAGCAGTACTTC. Protein product: CASSVAGLAGRYEQYF.

This chain connects TRBV7-9 to TRBJ2-7; the match to TRBD2 covers 9 bases. The CDR3 is made up of 15 amino acids. Germline CDR1 is SEHNR and CDR2 is FQNEAQ (reference sequence). V lost 5 bases, J lost 2 bases, and 7 bases stayed unmatched. CDR3: CASSPVAGDTYEQYF. As DNA, the CDR3 is TGTGCCAGCAGCCCCGTAGCGGGGGACACCTACGAGCAGTACTTC.

This clone is a singleton in its sample. The rearrangement links TRBV7-9 to TRBJ2-1; 10 bases are a match to TRBD2. The junction had 10 bases not matched to a gene; V was cut back by 7 bases and J by 10 bases. CDR3 length: 14 residues. CDR1 is SEHNR, CDR2 FQNEAQ, per germline (reference sequence). CDR3 protein: CASKGASGSGEQFF. The DNA for the CDR3 is TGTGCCAGCAAAGGGGCTAGCGGGAGTGGAGAGCAGTTCTTC.

The rearrangement links TRBV7-3 to TRBJ1-1; TRBD1 is a possible D gene (5 bases). Germline assignment: CDR1 SGHTA and CDR2 FQGTGA. Deletions cut 1 base from V and 10 bases from J, with 13 bases between. The CDR3 totals 13 residues. The CDR3 spells CASSLKRGGVAFF. DNA of the CDR3: TGTGCCAGCAGCTTAAAACGGGGCGGGGTAGCTTTCTTT. The whole variable domain, remainder taken from reference TRBV7-3 and TRBJ1-1, is GAGVSQTPSNKVTEKGKYVELRCDPISGHTALYWYRQSLGQGPEFLIYFQGTGAADDSGLPNDRFFAVRPEGSVSTLKIQRTERGDSAVYLCASSLKRGGVAFFGQGTRLTVV.

The CDR3 DNA follows: TGTGCCACCTACGAGACAGGGCGCCCCTACGAGCAGTACGTC. It codes for CATYETGRPYEQYV. V gene TRBV24-1 combines with J gene TRBJ2-7; 7 positions match TRBD1. The length of the CDR3 is 14 residues. The germline V gene has CDR1 KGHDR and CDR2 SFDVKD. The V segment lost 9 bases and the J segment 2 bases; nucleotides outside the gene matches: 9.

The chain has TRBV3-1 (or the pseudogene TRBV3-2) and TRBJ2-5; no clear D gene. The CDR3 covers 14 residues. Trimming cost V 5 bases and J 0 bases, with 10 bases left between them. Germline V gene sequence: CDR1 LGHDT, CDR2 YNNKEL (reference sequence). CDR3 bases: TGTGCCAGCAGCGCCCGGGTTTACCAAGAGACCCAGTACTTC. Translated: CASSARVYQETQYF.